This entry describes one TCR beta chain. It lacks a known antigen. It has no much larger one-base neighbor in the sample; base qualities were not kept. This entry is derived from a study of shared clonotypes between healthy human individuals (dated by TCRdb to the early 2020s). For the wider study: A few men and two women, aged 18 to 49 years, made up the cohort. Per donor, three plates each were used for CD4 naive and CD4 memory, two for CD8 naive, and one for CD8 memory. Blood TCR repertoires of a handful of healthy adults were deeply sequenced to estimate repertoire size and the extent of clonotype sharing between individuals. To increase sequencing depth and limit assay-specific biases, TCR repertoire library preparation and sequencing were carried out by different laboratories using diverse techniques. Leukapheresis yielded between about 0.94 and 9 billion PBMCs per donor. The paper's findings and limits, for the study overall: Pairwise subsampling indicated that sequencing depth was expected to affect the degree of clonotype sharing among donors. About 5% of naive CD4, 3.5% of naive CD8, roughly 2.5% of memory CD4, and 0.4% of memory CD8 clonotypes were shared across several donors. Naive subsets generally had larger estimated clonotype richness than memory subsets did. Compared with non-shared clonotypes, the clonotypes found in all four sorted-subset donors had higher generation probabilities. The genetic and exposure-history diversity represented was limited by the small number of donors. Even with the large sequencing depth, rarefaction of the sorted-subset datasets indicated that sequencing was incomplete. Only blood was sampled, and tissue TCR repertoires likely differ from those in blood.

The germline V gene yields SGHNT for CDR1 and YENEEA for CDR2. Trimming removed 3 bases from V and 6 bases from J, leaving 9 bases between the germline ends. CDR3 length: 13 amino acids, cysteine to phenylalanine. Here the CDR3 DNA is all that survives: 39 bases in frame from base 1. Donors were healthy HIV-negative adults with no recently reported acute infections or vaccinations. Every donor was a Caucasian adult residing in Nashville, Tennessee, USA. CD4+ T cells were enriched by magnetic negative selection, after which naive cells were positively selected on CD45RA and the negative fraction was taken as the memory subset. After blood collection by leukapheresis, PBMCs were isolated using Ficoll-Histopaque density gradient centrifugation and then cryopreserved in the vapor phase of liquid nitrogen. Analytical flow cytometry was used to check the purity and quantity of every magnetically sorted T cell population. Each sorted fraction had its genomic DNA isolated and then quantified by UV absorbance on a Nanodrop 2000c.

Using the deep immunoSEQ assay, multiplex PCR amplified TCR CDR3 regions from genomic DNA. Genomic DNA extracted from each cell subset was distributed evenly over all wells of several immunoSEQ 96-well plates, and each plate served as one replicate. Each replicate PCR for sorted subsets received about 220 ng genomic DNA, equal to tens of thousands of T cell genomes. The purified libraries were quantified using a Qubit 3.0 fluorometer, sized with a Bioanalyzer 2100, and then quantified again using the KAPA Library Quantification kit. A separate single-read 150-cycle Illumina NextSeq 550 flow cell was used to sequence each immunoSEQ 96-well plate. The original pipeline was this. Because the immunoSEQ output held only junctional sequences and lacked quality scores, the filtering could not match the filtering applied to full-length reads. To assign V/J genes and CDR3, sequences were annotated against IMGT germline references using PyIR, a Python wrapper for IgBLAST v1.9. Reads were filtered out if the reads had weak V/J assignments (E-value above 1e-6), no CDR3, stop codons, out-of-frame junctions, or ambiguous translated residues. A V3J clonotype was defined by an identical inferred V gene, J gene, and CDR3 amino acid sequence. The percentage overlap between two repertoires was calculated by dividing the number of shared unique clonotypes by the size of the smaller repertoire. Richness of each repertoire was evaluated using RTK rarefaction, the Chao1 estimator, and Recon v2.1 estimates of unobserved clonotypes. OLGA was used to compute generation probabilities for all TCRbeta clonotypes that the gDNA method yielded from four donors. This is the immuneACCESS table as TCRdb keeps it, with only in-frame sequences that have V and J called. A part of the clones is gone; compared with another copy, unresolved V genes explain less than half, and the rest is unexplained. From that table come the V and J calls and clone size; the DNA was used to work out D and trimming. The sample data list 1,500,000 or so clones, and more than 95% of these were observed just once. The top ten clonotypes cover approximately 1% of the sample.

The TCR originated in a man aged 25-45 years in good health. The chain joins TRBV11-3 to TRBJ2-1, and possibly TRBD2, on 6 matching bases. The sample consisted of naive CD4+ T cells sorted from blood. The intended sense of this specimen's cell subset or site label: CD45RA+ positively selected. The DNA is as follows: TGTGCCAGCAGCTTGAACGGGAGCAATGAGCAGTTCTTC. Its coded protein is CASSLNGSNEQFF.